A selection of T cell receptor beta chains follows, all from one sample in a study of T cell changes during pregnancy in multiple sclerosis. The assay was immunoSEQ multiplex PCR, and TCRdb's table has in-frame clones only and misses some. The sample consists of some 45,000 clones, 95% of them appearing once. The specimen was CD8+ T cells from peripheral blood mononuclear cells, collected in the first trimester of pregnancy. The receptor set was obtained from a female donor with multiple sclerosis, enrolled in a pregnancy study. Both conserved end residues are part of each CDR3. The D gene is left open where the match is weak. Not every row has a clone size; where given, it reads once, few, many or a size class.

NA	TRBV6-1	TRBJ1-5	15	TRBD1	TGTGCCAGCAGTGAAGGGGAGGACAGGGCTCAGCCCCAGCATTTT	CASSEGEDRAQPQHF
NA	TRBV6-5	TRBJ2-7	14	NA	TGTGCCAGCAGTTACTTAAGCGGAAATATCGAGCAGTACTTC	CASSYLSGNIEQYF
NA	TRBV23-1	TRBJ2-7	13	TRBD1	TGCGCCAGCAAGGACAGGGGGCAATGCGAGCAGTACTTC	CASKDRGQCEQYF
NA	TRBV5-1	TRBJ2-7	13	TRBD1	TGCGCCAGCAGCTTAACCGGGACAGACCATCAGTACTTC	CASSLTGTDHQYF
NA	TRBV4-1	TRBJ2-1	15	TRBD2	TGCGCCAGCAGCCAAGTGGCGGGAGGGTACAATGAGCAGTTCTTC	CASSQVAGGYNEQFF
NA	TRBV19	TRBJ2-7	14	TRBD2	TGTGCCAGTAGTAGTGGCGGGAGGGCCGTCGAGCAGTACTTC	CASSSGGRAVEQYF
NA	TRBV7-9	TRBJ1-2	13	NA	TGTGCCAGCACCTACGTCGGTGATGTTGGCTACACCTTC	CASTYVGDVGYTF
NA	TRBV28	TRBJ2-7	16	NA	TGTGCCAGCAGTCCCGGCTTGACTGGTATTACCTACGAGCAGTACTTC	CASSPGLTGITYEQYF
NA	TRBV27	TRBJ1-2	14	NA	TGTGCCAGCAGTCCGATCCTCGACTGGAGGGGCTACACCTTC	CASSPILDWRGYTF
NA	TRBV25-1	TRBJ2-1	16	TRBD2	TGTGCCAGCAGTGAGGGAGCGGGAGGCTCCTACAATGAGCAGTTCTTC	CASSEGAGGSYNEQFF
NA	TRBV30	TRBJ2-1	11	NA	TGTGCCTGGAAATTATACAATGAGCAGTTCTTC	CAWKLYNEQFF
NA	TRBV19	TRBJ2-3	14	NA	TGTGCCAGTAGTATCGGCGGGAGCACAGATACGCAGTATTTT	CASSIGGSTDTQYF
once	TRBV7-9	TRBJ2-1	12	NA	TGTGCCAGCAGCTTAATGGGACAAGAGCAGTTCTTC	CASSLMGQEQFF
NA	TRBV28	TRBJ2-1	16	TRBD2	TGTGCCAGCAGTGCCTTGACTAGCGGGAGTAATAATGAGCAGTTCTTC	CASSALTSGSNNEQFF
NA	TRBV27	TRBJ1-2	16	TRBD1	TGTGCCAGCAGTTTAGGAAGTCTACAGGGGCAGGAAGGCTACACCTTC	CASSLGSLQGQEGYTF
NA	TRBV2	TRBJ1-2	15	TRBD1	TGTGCCAGCAGTGAAGGGACAGGATCCTTCTATGGCTACACCTTC	CASSEGTGSFYGYTF
NA	TRBV7-9	TRBJ2-7	14	NA	TGTGCCAGCAGCTTAGAACAGGGCCCCTACGAGCAGTACTTC	CASSLEQGPYEQYF
NA	TRBV15	TRBJ2-3	17	NA	TGTGCCACCAGCAGACTCTGGACTACTCAGACCACAGATACGCAGTATTTT	CATSRLWTTQTTDTQYF
NA	TRBV7-6	TRBJ2-7	15	TRBD1	TGTGCCAGCAGCTTCGGGACAGGCGCTACCTACGAGCAGTACTTC	CASSFGTGATYEQYF
NA	TRBV27	TRBJ1-5	13	TRBD1	TGTGCCAGCAGTTTACAGGGGGATCAGCCCCAGCATTTT	CASSLQGDQPQHF
NA	TRBV27	TRBJ2-1	16	NA	TGTGCCAGCAGTTTAGAAGGGGGAACCTCCTACAATGAGCAGTTCTTC	CASSLEGGTSYNEQFF
NA	TRBV2	TRBJ2-7	14	NA	TGTGCCAGCAGTGAAGCGGATAGGGGCTACGAGCAGTACTTC	CASSEADRGYEQYF
once	TRBV5-1	TRBJ2-7	13	NA	TGCGCCAGCAGTCTCGACATAGGCTACGAGCAGTACTTC	CASSLDIGYEQYF
NA	TRBV27	TRBJ2-7	14	TRBD1	TGTGCCAGTAGGGACAGGCCCTCGGGCTACGAGCAGTACTTC	CASRDRPSGYEQYF
NA	TRBV27	TRBJ2-7	15	NA	TGTGCCAGCAGTTTGAGAAGAGCCGGCTCCTACGAGCAGTACTTC	CASSLRRAGSYEQYF
NA	TRBV29-1	TRBJ2-7	15	TRBD1	TGCAGCGTTGGAGAGGGGACAGCATATGAAAACGAGCAGTACTTC	CSVGEGTAYENEQYF
once	TRBV5-6	TRBJ1-1	13	TRBD1	TGTGCCAGCAGTGCGGGACAGGGCTCTGAAGCTTTCTTT	CASSAGQGSEAFF